The 30 T cell receptor beta chains listed next were all sequenced from one sample in a study of cytomegalovirus exposure and HLA in healthy donors. The data were produced by immunoSEQ multiplex PCR, yet TCRdb's version contains in-frame clones alone and is incomplete. The repertoire holds about 340,000 clones, approximately 90% seen once, with approximately 0.84% in the top ten. The material sequenced was PBMCs. Source of these receptors: a woman younger than 30 in good health and CMV-seronegative.

The V gene is TRBV6-1, the J gene TRBJ1-2; D is uncertain. Trimming cost V 4 bases and J 2 bases, with 8 bases left between them. Per germline, CDR1 MNHNS and CDR2 SASEGT. The CDR3 loop spans 13 amino acids. CDR3: CASSVTANYGYTF. The CDR3 region has the DNA TGTGCCAGCAGTGTCACAGCAAACTATGGCTACACCTTC.

This chain joins TRBV13 and TRBJ2-1; 13 bases agree with TRBD2. V lost 5 bases and J lost 10; bases outside the gene matches: 11. The CDR3 has 16 amino acids. Germline V gives CDR1 PRHDT, CDR2 FYEKMQ (reference sequence). As DNA, the CDR3 is TGTGCCAGCAGCCCCGGACTAGCGGGAGCTTGGGGAGAGCAGTTCTTC. Its protein is CASSPGLAGAWGEQFF.

The chain uses TRBV19 and TRBJ1-5; a possible D gene is TRBD1 (5 bases). CDR1 is LNHDA and CDR2 is SQIVND in the germline V gene (reference sequence). Trimming removed 6 bases at V and 5 bases at J, with 11 bases between. The CDR3 loop spans 13 amino acids. Written as DNA, the CDR3 is TGTGCCAGTAGCGGGGGGAGGGATCAGCCCCAGCATTTT. This encodes CASSGGRDQPQHF.

In its sample, this clone was seen once. The genes are TRBV28 and TRBJ2-1; TRBD2 might be the D (7 bases). Looked up from germline, CDR1 is MDHEN and CDR2 is SYDVKM. The CDR3 runs to 12 residues. Trimming took off 8 bases at V and 9 bases at J, with 14 bases between the two ends. CDR3 region: CASGGASGEQFF. As DNA, the CDR3 is TGTGCCAGCGGGGGGGCTAGTGGTGAGCAGTTCTTC. The variable domain in full, completed from reference TRBV28 and TRBJ2-1, reads DVKVTQSSRYLVKRTGEKVFLECVQDMDHENMFWYRQDPGLGLRLIYFSYDVKMKEKGDIPEGYSVSREKKERFSLILESASTNQTSMYLCASGGASGEQFFGPGTRLTVL.

The chain has TRBV28 and TRBJ1-5; perhaps TRBD1 as D (5 bases). Germline CDR1 is MDHEN and CDR2 is SYDVKM. This CDR3 has 15 residues. V lost 10 bases and J lost 2, with 18 bases in between. This CDR3 reads CATSGGAVRNQPQHF. DNA for the CDR3: TGTGCCACAAGTGGTGGGGCCGTCCGCAATCAGCCCCAGCATTTT.

This sequence joins TRBV7-2 and TRBJ1-1, with TRBD1 matching over 7 bases. Germline V CDR1 and CDR2: SGHTA, FQGNSA. V lost 2 bases, J lost 0 bases, and 6 bases stayed unmatched. This CDR3 is 16 amino acids long. CDR3 nucleotide sequence: TGTGCCAGCAGCTTATTAGGGGGCGCCTTGAACACTGAAGCTTTCTTT. Encoded protein: CASSLLGGALNTEAFF. The whole variable domain, filled in from reference TRBV7-2 and TRBJ1-1, reads GAGVSQSPSNKVTEKGKDVELRCDPISGHTALYWYRQSLGQGLEFLIYFQGNSAPDKSGLPSDRFSAERTGGSVSTLTIQRTQQEDSAVYLCASSLLGGALNTEAFFGQGTRLTVV.

This clone was counted between two and nine times. V gene TRBV7-2 combines with J gene TRBJ1-2; D is unresolved. Trimming removed 7 bases at V and 4 bases at J, with 13 bases between. Germline assignment: CDR1 SGHTA and CDR2 FQGNSA. The CDR3 extends over 13 amino acids. The CDR3 here is CASTEGLGYGYTF. The CDR3, as DNA: TGTGCCAGCACGGAGGGCTTAGGCTATGGCTACACCTTC.

This clone was seen just once. The chain employs TRBV5-6 and TRBJ1-2; D perhaps matches TRBD1 (6 bases). V was clipped by 4 bases and J by 6 bases, with 13 bases between them. The CDR3 consists of 13 residues. Germline lookup yields CDR1 SGHDT and CDR2 YYEEEE. The CDR3 sequence is CASSPTGNDGYTF. In DNA form, the CDR3 reads TGTGCCAGCAGCCCTACAGGGAACGATGGCTACACCTTC.

This clone has more than one count but fewer than ten. The chain recombines TRBV2 with TRBJ2-2; no definite D call. The CDR3 contains 16 residues. V was trimmed by 3 bases and J by 0 bases, leaving 11 bases between them. In germline, CDR1 is SNHLY, CDR2 FYNNEI. Here the CDR3 reads CASSERKGANTGELFF. CDR3 bases: TGTGCCAGCAGTGAGAGAAAAGGAGCGAACACCGGGGAGCTGTTTTTT.

The chain recombines TRBV13 with TRBJ1-2, with 9 bases fitting TRBD1. The CDR3 length is 14 residues. Unmatched junction bases numbered 2, after V lost 5 bases and J lost 1 base. Germline V gives CDR1 PRHDT, CDR2 FYEKMQ (reference sequence). The CDR3 coding sequence is TGTGCCAGCAGCCCGGGACAGGGTAACTATGGCTACACCTTC. It is translated as CASSPGQGNYGYTF.

The chain uses TRBV4-2 and TRBJ2-7; D possibly corresponds to TRBD2 (5 bases). The V end lost 1 base, the J end lost 1 base, and 5 bases lay between the germline ends. The CDR3 totals 13 residues. Germline V gene lookup returns CDR1 LGHNA and CDR2 YNFKEQ. CDR3 in DNA: TGTGCCAGCAGCCAAGCGGGGTCCTACGAGCAGTACTTC. Translation: CASSQAGSYEQYF.

The chain recombines TRBV2 with TRBJ2-3, with 7 nucleotides matching TRBD2. The germline V gene encodes CDR1 SNHLY and CDR2 FYNNEI. J was trimmed by 0 bases and V by 7 bases; bases with no gene match: 10. The length of the CDR3 is 16 residues. CDR3 bases: TGTGCCAGCAAATCGACTAGCAGTACTAGCACAGATACGCAGTATTTT. Translating it yields CASKSTSSTSTDTQYF. Full variable domain (remainder filled in from reference TRBV2 and TRBJ2-3): EPEVTQTPSHQVTQMGQEVILRCVPISNHLYFYWYRQILGQKVEFLVSFYNNEISEKSEIFDDQFSVERPDGSNFTLKIRSTKLEDSAMYFCASKSTSSTSTDTQYFGPGTRLTVL.

The V call is TRBV18, the J call TRBJ2-6; TRBD1 aligns across 12 bases. Germline-derived CDR1 and CDR2 are KGHSH and LQKENI. The CDR3 runs 18 residues. With V trimmed by 2 bases and J by 2 bases, 4 bases remained unmatched. CDR3 protein: CASSPAGQGATGANVLTF. The CDR3 region has the DNA TGTGCCAGCTCACCAGCGGGACAGGGGGCGACTGGGGCCAACGTCCTGACTTTC.

The V gene is TRBV7-9, the J gene TRBJ2-2; no reliable D call. V lost 1 base and J lost 6, with 6 bases in between. Germline V gene lookup returns CDR1 SEHNR and CDR2 FQNEAQ (reference sequence). The CDR3 is 13 residues long. As DNA, the CDR3 is TGTGCCAGCAGCTTAGACTCCCCCGGGGAGCTGTTTTTT. It specifies CASSLDSPGELFF.

This CDR3 is CASSPGTSNEQFF. CDR3 DNA: TGTGCCAGCAGCCCCGGGACTTCCAATGAGCAGTTCTTC. The chain carries TRBV5-4 and TRBJ2-1, with D perhaps TRBD2 (6 bases). The CDR3 length is 13 residues. The germline CDR1 and CDR2 sequences are SGHNT and YYREEE (reference sequence). Trimming shortened V by 4 bases and J by 6 bases, and 11 bases separated the two germline ends.

The chain links TRBV18 to TRBJ2-7; TRBD1 aligns across 11 bases. The trim removed 6 bases at V and 6 bases at J, leaving 7 bases unmatched. This CDR3 is 14 amino acids long. Germline CDR1 and CDR2: KGHSH and LQKENI. The CDR3 sequence: CASSRGQGVIEQYF. The CDR3 coding sequence is TGTGCCAGCTCTCGGGGACAGGGGGTAATCGAGCAGTACTTC.

V gene TRBV27 combines with J gene TRBJ1-4, with TRBD1 as a possible D gene (6 bases). V lost 6 bases to trimming and J lost 4 bases, with 12 bases between them. Germline V gives CDR1 MNHEY, CDR2 SMNVEV (reference sequence). This CDR3 has 14 amino acids. This chain's CDR3 is CASRRGRGNEKLFF. The CDR3 nucleotides are TGTGCCAGCAGACGGGGCAGGGGTAATGAAAAACTGTTTTTT.

V usage is TRBV9 and J usage is TRBJ2-1; 8 bases fit TRBD2. With V trimmed by 2 bases and J by 5 bases, 9 bases remained unmatched. This CDR3 comprises 16 residues. Looked up from germline, CDR1 is SGDLS and CDR2 is YYNGEE. The CDR3, as DNA: TGTGCCAGCAGCGTTACTAGCGGAGGGGGTAACAATGAGCAGTTCTTC. It is translated as CASSVTSGGGNNEQFF.

As to this clone: Other DNA sequences in the sample encode the same CDR3. The chain employs TRBV18 and TRBJ2-7; the match to TRBD2 covers 12 bases. Germline V gene lookup returns CDR1 KGHSH and CDR2 LQKENI. This CDR3 has 15 residues. The junction had 3 bases not matched to a gene; V was cut back by 6 bases and J by 0 bases. Here the CDR3 DNA reads TGTGCCAGCTCCCAGACTAGCGGGAGCTCCTACGAGCAGTACTTC. It yields the protein CASSQTSGSSYEQYF.

This chain uses TRBV27 with TRBJ2-1; 11 bases are a match to TRBD1. From germline, CDR1 is MNHEY and CDR2 SMNVEV (reference sequence). CDR3 length equals 19 residues. J lost 5 bases, V lost 6 bases, and 18 bases had no gene match. The CDR3 coding sequence is TGTGCCAGCAGCCCGTATGATCACGGGACAGGGGGTCTGGACAATGAGCAGTTCTTC. It yields the protein CASSPYDHGTGGLDNEQFF.

The chain carries TRBV7-8 and TRBJ2-5, with a weak D call TRBD2 (5 bases). The CDR3 sequence is 14 residues long. Trimming left V 5 bases short and J 3 bases short, with 13 bases between. Germline V lookup: CDR1 SGHVS, CDR2 FQNEAQ. The CDR3 reads CASSRAAHEETQYF. The DNA for the CDR3 is TGTGCCAGCAGCCGAGCGGCCCACGAAGAGACCCAGTACTTC.

There are many counts of this clone. The chain couples TRBV2 to TRBJ2-1; 8 bases map to TRBD1. Looked up from germline, CDR1 is SNHLY and CDR2 is FYNNEI. The CDR3 is 14 amino acids. After removal of 6 bases from V and 8 bases from J, the junction contained 9 bases not matched to a gene. The CDR3 loop reads CASRDGQGVDEQFF. The CDR3, as DNA: TGTGCCAGCAGGGATGGACAGGGTGTCGATGAGCAGTTCTTC. Supplemented by reference TRBV2 and TRBJ2-1, the full variable domain reads EPEVTQTPSHQVTQMGQEVILRCVPISNHLYFYWYRQILGQKVEFLVSFYNNEISEKSEIFDDQFSVERPDGSNFTLKIRSTKLEDSAMYFCASRDGQGVDEQFFGPGTRLTVL.

The V gene is TRBV11-2, the J gene TRBJ2-7, with 7 bases lining up with TRBD2. V trimming: 2 bases; J trimming: 4 bases; junction bases outside the gene matches: 5. Looked up from germline, CDR1 is SGHAT and CDR2 is FQNNGV. CDR3 length: 14 amino acids. The CDR3 protein is CASSLQRGPYEQYF. The CDR3 region has the DNA TGTGCCAGCAGCTTACAGCGGGGACCTTACGAGCAGTACTTC.

This sequence joins TRBV13 and TRBJ2-5; a possible D gene is TRBD1 (5 bases). This CDR3 is built from 13 residues. The germline V gene has CDR1 PRHDT and CDR2 FYEKMQ (reference sequence). Trimming cost V 3 bases and J 5 bases, with 10 bases left between them. The CDR3 DNA is TGTGCCAGCAGCTTCAGGGCAGGGGAGACCCAGTACTTC. Its protein is CASSFRAGETQYF.

This chain joins TRBV11-2 and TRBJ1-2, with D unclear. The germline CDR1 and CDR2 sequences are SGHAT and FQNNGV. This CDR3 comprises 14 residues. Trimming removed 1 base from V and 3 bases from J, with 9 bases in between. CDR3 in amino acids: CASSLGAPDYGYTF. In DNA form, the CDR3 reads TGTGCCAGCAGCTTAGGGGCCCCGGACTATGGCTACACCTTC.

This chain joins TRBV6-5 and TRBJ2-1; 16 nucleotides align to TRBD2. After removal of 5 bases from V and 10 bases from J, the junction contained 2 bases not matched to a gene. Germline-derived CDR1 and CDR2 are MNHEY and SVGAGI. The CDR3 is made up of 14 amino acids. CDR3 loop: CASSAGLAGGEQFF. CDR3 sequence (DNA): TGTGCCAGCAGTGCGGGACTAGCGGGAGGGGAGCAGTTCTTC.

The rearrangement uses TRBV5-6 and TRBJ1-2, with 9 bases fitting TRBD1. Germline lookup yields CDR1 SGHDT and CDR2 YYEEEE. CDR3 length: 16 amino acids. After removal of 5 bases from V and 1 base from J, the junction contained 9 bases not matched to a gene. The CDR3 loop is CASRAGDRDYNYGYTF. The DNA of the CDR3 is TGTGCCAGCAGGGCGGGGGACAGGGACTATAACTATGGCTACACCTTC.

V is TRBV11-3 and J is TRBJ2-7; D perhaps matches TRBD2 (6 bases). This CDR3 has 15 amino acids. V lost 5 bases, J lost 0 bases, and 14 bases lay in between. Germline assignment: CDR1 SGHNT and CDR2 YENEEA. The CDR3 loop is CASSLGGPSSYEQYF. CDR3 nucleotide sequence: TGTGCCAGCAGCCTGGGGGGACCATCCTCCTACGAGCAGTACTTC. Complete variable domain (other parts from reference TRBV11-3 and TRBJ2-7): EAGVVQSPRYKIIEKKQPVAFWCNPISGHNTLYWYLQNLGQGPELLIRYENEEAVDDSQLPKDRFSAERLKGVDSTLKIQPAELGDSAVYLCASSLGGPSSYEQYFGPGTRLTVT.

This chain joins TRBV5-1 and TRBJ1-1; TRBD1 is a possible D gene (5 bases). CDR1 and CDR2 (germline): SGHRS, YFSETQ. Trimming removed 6 bases at V and 1 base at J, with 10 bases between. The CDR3 runs 13 residues. The CDR3 DNA reads as TGCGCCAGCACCCAAACAGGGAACACTGAAGCTTTCTTT. It specifies CASTQTGNTEAFF.

This clone was seen a few times. This CDR3 reads CASSQATGGGQPQHF. CDR3 DNA sequence: TGTGCCAGCAGCCAAGCTACAGGGGGAGGTCAGCCCCAGCATTTT. The rearrangement joins TRBV4-2 to TRBJ1-5; 8 bases are shared with TRBD1. Trimming cost V 1 base and J 6 bases; bases outside gene matches: 5. CDR1 and CDR2 from the germline V gene are LGHNA and YNFKEQ. The CDR3 length is 15 residues.